This TCR beta chain was sequenced in a study of shared clonotypes between healthy human individuals. Germline loops: CDR1 SGHDT, CDR2 YYEEEE. Trimming cost V 2 bases and J 1 base, with 7 bases left between them. The CDR3 runs 15 residues. Genomic DNA per cell subset filled all wells of several immunoSEQ plates. Clones were read by immunoSEQ multiplex PCR, and TCRdb kept only the in-frame ones, dropping some. The sample holds 2 million to 2.5 million clones; 95% are singletons and the top ten take 0.13%. This chain joins TRBV5-6 and TRBJ2-6; D call uncertain. The clonotype comes from a man between 18 and 35 years old in good health. Sequencing input: naive CD4+ T cells sorted from blood. Indicated subset: CD45RA+ positively selected. CDR3 amino acids: CASSLLDSGANVLTF. As DNA, the CDR3 is TGTGCCAGCAGCTTACTGGATTCTGGGGCCAACGTCCTGACTTTC. The variable domain in full, completed from reference TRBV5-6 and TRBJ2-6, reads DAGVTQSPTHLIKTRGQQVTLRCSPKSGHDTVSWYQQALGQGPQFIFQYYEEEERQRGNFPDRFSGHQFPNYSSELNVNALLLGDSALYLCASSLLDSGANVLTFGAGSRLTVL.